This paragraph reports one T cell receptor (beta chain). These data belong to a study of blood T cell repertoires in COVID-19. Study-wide background: The United States, Italy and Spain provided the acute and convalescent COVID-19 samples.

Measured with immunoSEQ multiplex PCR; TCRdb has only the in-frame clones, and not every one. The sample contains approximately 170,000 clones, 88% of which appear only once. The sequence was obtained from a man in his thirties or forties with acute or convalescent COVID-19. What was sequenced was peripheral blood.

As DNA, the CDR3 is TGTGCCAGCAGCAAGACTAGCGGGGGCGGGTATGAGCAGTTCTTC. Translation: CASSKTSGGGYEQFF. The V gene is TRBV3-1 (or the pseudogene TRBV3-2), the J gene TRBJ2-1; 12 bases agree with TRBD2. V trimming: 5 bases; J trimming: 8 bases; junction bases outside the gene matches: 7. This CDR3 spans 15 amino acids. Germline CDR1 is LGHDT and CDR2 is YNNKEL (reference sequence).